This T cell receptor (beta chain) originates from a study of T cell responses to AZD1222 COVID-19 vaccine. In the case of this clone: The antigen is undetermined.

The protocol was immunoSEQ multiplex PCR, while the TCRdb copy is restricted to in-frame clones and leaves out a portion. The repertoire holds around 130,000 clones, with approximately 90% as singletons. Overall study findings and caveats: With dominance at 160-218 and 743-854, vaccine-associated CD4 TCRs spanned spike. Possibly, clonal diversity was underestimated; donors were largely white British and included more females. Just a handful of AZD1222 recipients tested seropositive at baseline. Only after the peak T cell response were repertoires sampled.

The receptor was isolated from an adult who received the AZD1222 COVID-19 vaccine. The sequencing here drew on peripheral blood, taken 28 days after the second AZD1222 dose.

CDR3 coding DNA: TGTGCCAGCAATACCCGGGGGACAGGGTTGGCCGAGCAGTACTTC. Translation: CASNTRGTGLAEQYF. The V and J genes are TRBV28 and TRBJ2-7; 9 bases align to TRBD1. The germline gives CDR1 MDHEN, CDR2 SYDVKM. The J segment lost 6 bases and the V segment lost 7 bases, leaving 13 bases of the junction unmatched. CDR3 length: 15 residues.